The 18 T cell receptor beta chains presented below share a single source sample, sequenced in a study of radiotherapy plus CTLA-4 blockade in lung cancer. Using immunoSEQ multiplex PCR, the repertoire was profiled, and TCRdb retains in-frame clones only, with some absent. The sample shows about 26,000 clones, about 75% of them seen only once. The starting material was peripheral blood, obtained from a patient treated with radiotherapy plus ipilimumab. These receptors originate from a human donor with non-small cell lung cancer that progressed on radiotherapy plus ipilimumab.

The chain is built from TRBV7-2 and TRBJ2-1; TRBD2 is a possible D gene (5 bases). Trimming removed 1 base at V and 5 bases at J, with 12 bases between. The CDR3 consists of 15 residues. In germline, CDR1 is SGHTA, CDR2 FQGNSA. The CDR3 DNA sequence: TGTGCCAGCAGCTTAGAAGGACTGGAAAACAATGAGCAGTTCTTC. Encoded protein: CASSLEGLENNEQFF.

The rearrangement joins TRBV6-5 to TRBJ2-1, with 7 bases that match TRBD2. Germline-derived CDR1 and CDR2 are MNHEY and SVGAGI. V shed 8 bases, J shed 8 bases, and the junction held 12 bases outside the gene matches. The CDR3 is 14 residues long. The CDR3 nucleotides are TGTGCCAGCCTCGGGCCCCTCACTAGCGATGAGCAGTTCTTC. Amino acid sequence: CASLGPLTSDEQFF.

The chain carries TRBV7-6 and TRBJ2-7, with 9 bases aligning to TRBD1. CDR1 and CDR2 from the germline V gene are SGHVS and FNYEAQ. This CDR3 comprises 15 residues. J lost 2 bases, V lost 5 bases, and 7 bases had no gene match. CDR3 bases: TGTGCCAGCAGCCCCCTTGGACAGGGGACCTACGAGCAGTACTTC. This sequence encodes CASSPLGQGTYEQYF.

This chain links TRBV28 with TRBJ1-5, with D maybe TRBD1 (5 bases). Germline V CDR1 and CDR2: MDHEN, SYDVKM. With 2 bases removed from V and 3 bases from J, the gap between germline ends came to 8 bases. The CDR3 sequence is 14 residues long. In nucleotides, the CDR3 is TGTGCCAGCAGTTTAAGACAGTTCAATCAGCCCCAGCATTTT. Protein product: CASSLRQFNQPQHF.

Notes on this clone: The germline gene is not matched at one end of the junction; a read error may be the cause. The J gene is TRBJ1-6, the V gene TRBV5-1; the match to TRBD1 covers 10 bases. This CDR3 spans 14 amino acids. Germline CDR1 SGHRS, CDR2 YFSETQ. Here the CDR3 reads CASSRRDRGATLHF. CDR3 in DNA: TGTGCCAGCAGCCGCCGGGACAGGGGCGCAACCCTCCACTTT.

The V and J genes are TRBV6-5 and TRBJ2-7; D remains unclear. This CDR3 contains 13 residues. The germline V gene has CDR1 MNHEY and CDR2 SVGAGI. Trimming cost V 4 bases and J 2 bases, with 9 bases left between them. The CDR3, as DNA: TGTGCCAGCAGTTTGGGTTACCCCTACGAGCAGTACTTC. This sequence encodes CASSLGYPYEQYF.

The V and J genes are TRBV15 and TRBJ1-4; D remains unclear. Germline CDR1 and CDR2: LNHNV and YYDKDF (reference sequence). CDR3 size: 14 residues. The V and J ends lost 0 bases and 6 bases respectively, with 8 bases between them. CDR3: CATSRDHTYEKLFF. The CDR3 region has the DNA TGTGCCACCAGCAGAGATCACACTTATGAAAAACTGTTTTTT.

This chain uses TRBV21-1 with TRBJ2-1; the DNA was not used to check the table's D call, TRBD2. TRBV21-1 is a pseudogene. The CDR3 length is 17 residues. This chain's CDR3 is CASSKGKREGQIDEQFF. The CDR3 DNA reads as TGTGCCAGCAGCAAAGGGAAGCGGGAGGGCCAGATCGATGAGCAGTTCTTC.

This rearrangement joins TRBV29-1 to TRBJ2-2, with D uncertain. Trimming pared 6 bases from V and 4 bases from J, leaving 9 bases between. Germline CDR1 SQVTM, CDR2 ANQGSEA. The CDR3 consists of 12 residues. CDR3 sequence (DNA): TGCAGCGTCGTCAGACTCACCGGGGAGCTGTTTTTT. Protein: CSVVRLTGELFF.

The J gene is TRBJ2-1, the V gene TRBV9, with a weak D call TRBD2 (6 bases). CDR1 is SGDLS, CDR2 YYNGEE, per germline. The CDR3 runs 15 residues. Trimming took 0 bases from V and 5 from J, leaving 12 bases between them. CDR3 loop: CASSVEATSHNEQFF. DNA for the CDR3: TGTGCCAGCAGCGTAGAAGCGACTAGTCACAATGAGCAGTTCTTC. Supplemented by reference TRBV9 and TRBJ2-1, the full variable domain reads DSGVTQTPKHLITATGQRVTLRCSPRSGDLSVYWYQQSLDQGLQFLIQYYNGEERAKGNILERFSAQQFPDLHSELNLSSLELGDSALYFCASSVEATSHNEQFFGPGTRLTVL.

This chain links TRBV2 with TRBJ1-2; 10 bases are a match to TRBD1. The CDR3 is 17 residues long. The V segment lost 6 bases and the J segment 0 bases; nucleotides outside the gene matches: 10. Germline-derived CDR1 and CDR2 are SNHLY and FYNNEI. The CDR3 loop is CASSGDRGRSPNYGYTF. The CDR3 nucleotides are TGTGCCAGCAGCGGGGACAGGGGTCGGTCCCCTAACTATGGCTACACCTTC.

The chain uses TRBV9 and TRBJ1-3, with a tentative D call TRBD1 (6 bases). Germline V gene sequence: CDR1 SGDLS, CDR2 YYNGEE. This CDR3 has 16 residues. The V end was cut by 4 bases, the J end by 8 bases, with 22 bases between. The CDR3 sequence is CASSPRDTGGGDTIYF. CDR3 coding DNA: TGTGCCAGCAGCCCGCGGGACACCGGCGGAGGGGACACCATATATTTT.

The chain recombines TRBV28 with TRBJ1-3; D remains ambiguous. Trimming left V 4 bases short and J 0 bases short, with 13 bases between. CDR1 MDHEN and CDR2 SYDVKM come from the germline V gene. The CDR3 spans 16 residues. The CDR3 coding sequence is TGTGCCAGCAGTTCCCGTTTGAGGGTCTCTGGAAACACCATATATTTT. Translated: CASSSRLRVSGNTIYF.

The CDR3 nucleotides are TGTGCCAGCAGTTCCCCCCCGACTAGCGGGGGGGCCGGGGAGCAGTTCTTC. Amino acids: CASSSPPTSGGAGEQFF. The chain has TRBV27 and TRBJ2-1; TRBD2 agrees at 14 bases. The CDR3 sequence is 17 residues long. From germline, CDR1 is MNHEY and CDR2 SMNVEV (reference sequence). With 4 bases clipped from V and 10 bases from J, the junction kept 12 bases outside the gene matches.

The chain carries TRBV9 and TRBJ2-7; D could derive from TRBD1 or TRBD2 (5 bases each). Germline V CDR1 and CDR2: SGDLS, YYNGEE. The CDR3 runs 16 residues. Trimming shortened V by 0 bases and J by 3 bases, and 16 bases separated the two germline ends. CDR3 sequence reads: CASSVEGEGRIYEQYF. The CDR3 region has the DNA TGTGCCAGCAGCGTAGAGGGTGAGGGACGGATCTACGAGCAGTACTTC.

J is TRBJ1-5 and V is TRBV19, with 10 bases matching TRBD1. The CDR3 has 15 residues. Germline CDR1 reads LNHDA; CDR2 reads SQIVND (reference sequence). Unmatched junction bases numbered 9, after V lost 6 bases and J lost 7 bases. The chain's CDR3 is CASSRDRGSTQPQHF. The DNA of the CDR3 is TGTGCCAGTAGCCGGGACAGGGGAAGCACACAGCCCCAGCATTTT.

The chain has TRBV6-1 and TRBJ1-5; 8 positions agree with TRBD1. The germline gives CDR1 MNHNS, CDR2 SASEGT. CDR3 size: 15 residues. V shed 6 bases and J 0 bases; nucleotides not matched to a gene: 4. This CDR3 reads CASRWTGNSNQPQHF. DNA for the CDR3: TGTGCCAGCAGGTGGACAGGGAATAGCAATCAGCCCCAGCATTTT.

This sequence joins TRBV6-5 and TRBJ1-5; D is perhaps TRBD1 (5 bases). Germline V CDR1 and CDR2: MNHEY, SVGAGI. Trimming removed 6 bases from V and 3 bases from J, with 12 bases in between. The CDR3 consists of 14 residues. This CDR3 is CASSIMGDNQPQHF. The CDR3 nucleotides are TGTGCCAGCAGCATCATGGGGGACAATCAGCCCCAGCATTTT.